The T cell receptor (beta chain) described here comes from a study of CD8 T cells in ankylosing spondylitis. This clonotype was detected a few times. The antigen remains unidentified. Study-wide findings and caveats: Ankylosing spondylitis blood seemed to carry a telltale TCR beta motif made of roughly 8 highly homologous variants.

TCRdb re-analysed the 5' RACE reads in MiXCR, keeping a single row per CDR3 protein. The data show hundreds of thousands of distinct CDR3 sequences, approximately 22% seen once. The receptor was isolated from a male donor with ankylosing spondylitis or in good health (not recorded which). Specimen: blood, either unsorted or a sorted T cell fraction (not recorded which).

CDR3 protein: CASSHRGSPDTQYF. The CDR3 bases are TGTGCCAGCAGCCACCGGGGGAGCCCAGATACGCAGTATTTT. The V call is TRBV12-3 or TRBV12-4, the J call TRBJ2-3, with TRBD2 as a possible D gene (6 bases). This CDR3 is 14 amino acids long. The V end was cut by 6 bases, the J end by 4 bases, with 14 bases between.